This entry lists 17 T cell receptor beta chains sequenced from one sample in a study of blood T cell repertoires in COVID-19. Using immunoSEQ multiplex PCR, the repertoire was profiled, and TCRdb retains in-frame clones only, with some absent. The data hold tens of thousands of clones, with over 75% observed a single time. Sequenced sample: peripheral blood. The receptors shown here come from a man between 65 and 85 years old with active or convalescent COVID-19.

The V call is TRBV6-6, the J call TRBJ1-1; the D gene is possibly TRBD1 (5 bases). Trimming left V 9 bases short and J 1 base short, with 9 bases between. The CDR3 is 12 amino acids. Germline V gene data show CDR1 as MNHNY and CDR2 as SVGAGI (reference sequence). CDR3 nucleotides: TGTGCCAGTAACAGGCGGAACACTGAAGCTTTCTTT. This gives the protein CASNRRNTEAFF.

The chain recombines TRBV15 with TRBJ2-2; 8 nucleotides agree with TRBD2. The CDR3 has 16 amino acids. Germline V gene sequence: CDR1 LNHNV, CDR2 YYDKDF (reference sequence). With V trimmed by 2 bases and J by 7 bases, 9 bases remained unmatched. This CDR3 reads CATSRPPGGVNGELFF. Written as DNA, the CDR3 is TGTGCCACCAGCAGACCTCCCGGGGGGGTTAACGGGGAGCTGTTTTTT.

The chain joins TRBV19 to TRBJ2-7; TRBD2 might be the D (6 bases). Germline CDR1 and CDR2: LNHDA and SQIVND (reference sequence). Trimming cost V 0 bases and J 5 bases, with 11 bases left between them. CDR3 length equals 14 residues. CDR3 amino acids: CASSIDSRDDEQYF. The DNA of the CDR3 is TGTGCCAGTAGTATAGATTCGCGGGACGACGAGCAGTACTTC.

The chain combines TRBV4-2 with TRBJ1-2; D is possibly TRBD1 (5 bases). Looked up from germline, CDR1 is LGHNA and CDR2 is YNFKEQ. V lost 0 bases and J 0 bases, leaving 8 bases between the germline ends. This CDR3 contains 15 residues. The CDR3: CASSQEAGTNYGYTF. CDR3 bases: TGTGCCAGCAGCCAAGAGGCAGGGACTAACTATGGCTACACCTTC.

This rearrangement joins TRBV18 to TRBJ2-1; TRBD2 matches 11 bases. The CDR3 has 16 residues. Germline-derived CDR1 and CDR2 are KGHSH and LQKENI. V was pared by 3 bases and J by 9 bases, with 10 bases of the junction left unmatched. The CDR3: CASSPLAGGVAGEQFF. In DNA form, the CDR3 reads TGTGCCAGCTCACCCCTAGCGGGGGGAGTCGCAGGTGAGCAGTTCTTC. The full variable domain, with the rest looked up from reference TRBV18 and TRBJ2-1, is NAGVMQNPRHLVRRRGQEARLRCSPMKGHSHVYWYRQLPEEGLKFMVYLQKENIIDESGMPKERFSAEFPKEGPSILRIQQVVRGDSAAYFCASSPLAGGVAGEQFFGPGTRLTVL.

The chain couples TRBV7-8 to TRBJ2-1; the match to TRBD1 covers 9 bases. Germline values: CDR1 SGHVS, CDR2 FQNEAQ. CDR3 length: 17 residues. V shed 1 base and J 5 bases; nucleotides not matched to a gene: 9. The CDR3 loop is CASSLGSAGQGHNEQFF. As DNA, the CDR3 is TGTGCCAGCAGCTTAGGATCGGCGGGACAGGGTCACAATGAGCAGTTCTTC.

The chain recombines TRBV19 with TRBJ1-5; tentative D call: TRBD1 (5 bases). The CDR3 is 20 amino acids. The germline V and J ends were trimmed by 6 bases and 0 bases, with 27 bases remaining between them. Germline V lookup: CDR1 LNHDA, CDR2 SQIVND (reference sequence). CDR3 residues: CASRVGPGLSTSYSNQPQHF. CDR3 bases: TGTGCCAGTAGGGTCGGACCGGGACTTTCCACATCTTATAGCAATCAGCCCCAGCATTTT. The full variable domain, its missing parts supplied by reference TRBV19 and TRBJ1-5, is DGGITQSPKYLFRKEGQNVTLSCEQNLNHDAMYWYRQDPGQGLRLIYYSQIVNDFQKGDIAEGYSVSREKKESFPLTVTSAQKNPTAFYLCASRVGPGLSTSYSNQPQHFGDGTRLSIL.

The chain employs TRBV2 and TRBJ2-7, with 7 bases fitting TRBD2. Germline V lookup: CDR1 SNHLY, CDR2 FYNNEI. The CDR3 is 12 residues long. V gave up 7 bases and J gave up 2 bases; unmatched junction bases: 2. The DNA for the CDR3 is TGTGCCAGCATCGGGGGGACCTACGAGCAGTACTTC. It encodes CASIGGTYEQYF.

The chain has TRBV6-1 and TRBJ1-1; 7 positions match TRBD1. The CDR3 has 12 residues. The V gene's germline CDR1 is MNHNS and CDR2 SASEGT. Trimming removed 2 bases from V and 8 bases from J; junction bases left unmatched: 2. The CDR3 region has the DNA TGTGCCAGCAGTGAATGGGACAGAGAAGCTTTCTTT. Residues: CASSEWDREAFF.

This rearrangement joins TRBV5-4 to TRBJ2-5; the match to TRBD2 covers 10 bases. The CDR3 length is 15 residues. V was pared by 9 bases and J by 5 bases, with 13 bases of the junction left unmatched. From germline, CDR1 is SGHNT and CDR2 YYREEE (reference sequence). The CDR3 nucleotides are TGTGCCACCACGCCAGCGGGGGGGGTCAGGGAGACCCAGTACTTC. It encodes CATTPAGGVRETQYF. Full variable domain (rest looked up from reference TRBV5-4 and TRBJ2-5): ETGVTQSPTHLIKTRGQQVTLRCSSQSGHNTVSWYQQALGQGPQFIFQYYREEENGRGNFPPRFSGLQFPNYSSELNVNALELDDSALYLCATTPAGGVRETQYFGPGTRLLVL.

The chain combines TRBV5-1 with TRBJ1-3; D ambiguous. Looked up from germline, CDR1 is SGHRS and CDR2 is YFSETQ. The CDR3 runs 13 residues. V gave up 4 bases and J gave up 2 bases, with 7 bases separating them. CDR3 nucleotides: TGCGCCAGCAGCGTACGGGCTGGAAACACCATATATTTT. Its translation is CASSVRAGNTIYF.

The chain combines TRBV7-2 with TRBJ1-2, with D possibly TRBD1 on 5 matching bases. Germline loops: CDR1 SGHTA, CDR2 FQGNSA. The V end lost 4 bases, the J end lost 2 bases, and 14 bases lay between the germline ends. This CDR3 is 15 amino acids long. The CDR3 spells CASSWGVVSNYGYTF. DNA for the CDR3: TGTGCCAGCAGCTGGGGGGTGGTGTCCAACTATGGCTACACCTTC.

This chain uses TRBV4-3 with TRBJ1-6, with D tentatively TRBD1 (5 bases). The V end was cut by 2 bases, the J end by 7 bases, with 12 bases between. Germline V gene sequence: CDR1 LGHNA, CDR2 YSLEER. This CDR3 contains 15 residues. The CDR3: CASSQQGGGNSPLHF. The DNA for the CDR3 is TGCGCCAGCAGCCAACAGGGTGGTGGAAATTCACCCCTCCACTTT.

This clone was seen more than once but under ten times. The chain carries TRBV6-5 and TRBJ2-7, with TRBD2 matching over 8 bases. Germline V gene sequence: CDR1 MNHEY, CDR2 SVGAGI. V lost 0 bases and J lost 3; bases outside the gene matches: 1. CDR3 size: 14 residues. CDR3 sequence: CASSYSRGVYEQYF. The CDR3 DNA is TGTGCCAGCAGTTACTCGCGGGGGGTCTACGAGCAGTACTTC.

This sequence joins TRBV4-2 and TRBJ2-3; D is unresolved. Germline values: CDR1 LGHNA, CDR2 YNFKEQ. V was cut by 0 bases and J by 1 base, with 8 bases left in between. The CDR3 extends over 15 amino acids. The CDR3 DNA reads as TGTGCCAGCAGCCAAGATAGCCACGGCACAGATACGCAGTATTTT. Translating gives CASSQDSHGTDTQYF.

This clone was detected a few times. J is TRBJ1-6 and V is TRBV27; D gene ambiguous. Germline lookup yields CDR1 MNHEY and CDR2 SMNVEV (reference sequence). V was pared by 2 bases and J by 11 bases, with 13 bases between. This CDR3 contains 14 residues. In nucleotides, the CDR3 is TGTGCCAGCAGTTTACATTGGGAGACGGCACCCCTCCACTTT. Its protein product is CASSLHWETAPLHF.

The V call is TRBV9, the J call TRBJ2-1, with 11 bases fitting TRBD2. Trimming took 1 base from V and 10 from J; bases not matched to a gene: 10. The CDR3 is 16 residues long. The V gene's germline CDR1 is SGDLS and CDR2 YYNGEE. CDR3: CASSVRLAGGTGEQFF. In DNA form, the CDR3 reads TGTGCCAGCAGCGTAAGGCTAGCGGGGGGAACAGGGGAGCAGTTCTTC.